What follows are 29 T cell receptor beta chains derived from one specimen sequenced in a study of cytomegalovirus exposure and HLA in healthy donors. Only in-frame clones appear in the TCRdb table, and some are missing; sequencing was by immunoSEQ multiplex PCR. The sample includes about 400,000 clones, just over 85% of them seen just once. The sample was PBMCs. The source of these receptors is a woman aged 18 to 35 in good health and CMV-seronegative.

This chain links TRBV7-9 with TRBJ2-3, with 10 positions matching TRBD2. With V trimmed by 7 bases and J by 3 bases, 4 bases remained unmatched. The CDR3 spans 14 residues. Germline V gene data show CDR1 as SEHNR and CDR2 as FQNEAQ (reference sequence). CDR3 sequence (DNA): TGTGCCAGCACGGTACTAGCGGGGACAGATACGCAGTATTTT. Its protein is CASTVLAGTDTQYF.

The chain combines TRBV27 with TRBJ2-3; 12 bases align to TRBD2. CDR3 length: 19 amino acids. Per germline, CDR1 MNHEY and CDR2 SMNVEV (reference sequence). V dropped 5 bases and J dropped 1; count of bases not matched to a gene: 13. DNA for the CDR3: TGTGCCAGCAGTCTTCTAGCGGGAGGGCCCTCAGTTGGCACAGATACGCAGTATTTT. Translating gives CASSLLAGGPSVGTDTQYF.

The rearrangement links TRBV13 to TRBJ2-3, with TRBD1 identical over 10 bases. The CDR3 spans 16 residues. Per germline, CDR1 PRHDT and CDR2 FYEKMQ (reference sequence). V dropped 5 bases and J dropped 4; count of bases not matched to a gene: 9. Here the CDR3 DNA reads TGTGCCAGCAGCCCACTGGGACAGGGGTTCGCAGATACGCAGTATTTT. It is translated as CASSPLGQGFADTQYF.

The J gene is TRBJ2-1, the V gene TRBV4-1, with 8 bases fitting TRBD2. Unmatched junction bases numbered 7, after V lost 3 bases and J lost 9 bases. The CDR3 has 14 residues. Germline V gene sequence: CDR1 MGHRA, CDR2 YSYEKL. This CDR3 is CASSHPGGDGEQFF. CDR3 coding DNA: TGCGCCAGCAGCCATCCGGGAGGGGACGGTGAGCAGTTCTTC.

The V and J genes are TRBV28 and TRBJ2-5; D gene ambiguous. The CDR3 spans 12 residues. Trimming took off 1 base at V and 5 bases at J, with 5 bases between the two ends. The germline gives CDR1 MDHEN, CDR2 SYDVKM. CDR3 residues: CASSLFQETQYF. CDR3 DNA sequence: TGTGCCAGCAGTTTATTTCAGGAGACCCAGTACTTC.

The V call is TRBV30, the J call TRBJ2-2; 9 positions match TRBD2. The CDR3 loop spans 15 amino acids. Germline CDR1 is GTSNPN and CDR2 is SVGIG (reference sequence). With 6 bases clipped from V and 6 bases from J, the junction kept 11 bases outside the gene matches. The CDR3 DNA sequence: TGTGCCTGCAAAAAGGCGGCGGGAGGGCCCGGGGAGCTGTTTTTT. Encoded protein: CACKKAAGGPGELFF.

V gene TRBV9 combines with J gene TRBJ1-4; weak D call: TRBD1 (5 bases). V was cut by 4 bases and J by 0 bases, with 10 bases left in between. Germline V gene data show CDR1 as SGDLS and CDR2 as YYNGEE. The CDR3 runs to 15 residues. CDR3 DNA: TGTGCCAGCAGCCCTCGGGGGGCAACTAATGAAAAACTGTTTTTT. Protein product: CASSPRGATNEKLFF.

Only a few counts were recorded for this clone. The J gene is TRBJ2-2, the V gene TRBV15; no firm D call. CDR1 is LNHNV, CDR2 YYDKDF, per germline (reference sequence). Trimming removed 3 bases from V and 7 bases from J, with 12 bases in between. The CDR3 has 14 amino acids. The CDR3 bases are TGTGCCACCAGCAGGACACAAGACATCGGGGAGCTGTTTTTT. It translates to CATSRTQDIGELFF.

This clone was observed a single time. The V and J genes are TRBV9 and TRBJ2-2; 12 positions agree with TRBD1. Looked up from germline, CDR1 is SGDLS and CDR2 is YYNGEE. The CDR3 covers 17 residues. V lost 3 bases to trimming and J lost 6 bases; unmatched junction nucleotides: 9. The CDR3: CASSESPGQGAAGELFF. CDR3 nucleotide sequence: TGTGCCAGCAGCGAATCCCCGGGACAGGGGGCGGCCGGGGAGCTGTTTTTT. Based on the CDR3 plus reference TRBV9 and TRBJ2-2, the full variable domain is DSGVTQTPKHLITATGQRVTLRCSPRSGDLSVYWYQQSLDQGLQFLIQYYNGEERAKGNILERFSAQQFPDLHSELNLSSLELGDSALYFCASSESPGQGAAGELFFGEGSRLTVL.

V gene TRBV5-1 combines with J gene TRBJ2-2, with D perhaps matching TRBD1 (5 bases). Trimming cost V 4 bases and J 6 bases, with 16 bases left between them. CDR3 length equals 15 residues. The germline gives CDR1 SGHRS, CDR2 YFSETQ. CDR3 in DNA: TGCGCCAGCAGCCCGGATCAGGGTACCGCCGGGGAGCTGTTTTTT. Its translation: CASSPDQGTAGELFF.

The chain recombines TRBV4-1 with TRBJ2-7, with a tentative D call TRBD2 (6 bases). In germline, CDR1 is MGHRA, CDR2 YSYEKL. The CDR3 totals 15 residues. V was clipped by 4 bases and J by 7 bases, with 20 bases between them. CDR3 protein: CASSPKTTSTGEQYF. The CDR3 DNA sequence: TGCGCCAGCAGCCCGAAAACAACTAGCACGGGAGAGCAGTACTTC.

This chain connects TRBV27 to TRBJ1-5; 7 positions agree with TRBD1. Germline V CDR1 and CDR2: MNHEY, SMNVEV (reference sequence). V dropped 5 bases and J dropped 7; count of bases not matched to a gene: 5. The CDR3 sequence is 13 residues long. CDR3 sequence reads: CASSTGVWQPQHF. The CDR3, as DNA: TGTGCCAGCAGTACAGGGGTTTGGCAGCCCCAGCATTTT.

The chain employs TRBV2 and TRBJ2-1; D not resolved. With 4 bases removed from V and 1 base from J, the gap between germline ends came to 14 bases. Germline loops: CDR1 SNHLY, CDR2 FYNNEI. The CDR3 contains 16 residues. CDR3 region: CASSATTSKSYNEQFF. CDR3 bases: TGTGCCAGCAGTGCCACGACAAGCAAGTCCTACAATGAGCAGTTCTTC.

This clone appeared once. The V call is TRBV19, the J call TRBJ1-1, with D possibly TRBD1 on 6 matching bases. V was trimmed by 5 bases and J by 3 bases, leaving 13 bases between them. The CDR3 sequence is 14 residues long. Germline V gene lookup returns CDR1 LNHDA and CDR2 SQIVND (reference sequence). CDR3 bases: TGTGCCAGTAGTCCCCAGACAGGCCACACTGAAGCTTTCTTT. It specifies CASSPQTGHTEAFF.

The genes are TRBV15 and TRBJ1-1, with D possibly TRBD1 on 5 matching bases. There are 13 residues in the CDR3. CDR1 and CDR2 from the germline V gene are LNHNV and YYDKDF (reference sequence). The V and J ends lost 4 bases and 5 bases respectively, with 11 bases between them. In DNA form, the CDR3 reads TGTGCCACCAGCACAGGGCTAGGGACTGAAGCTTTCTTT. Residues: CATSTGLGTEAFF.

V is TRBV13 and J is TRBJ2-5; 7 positions match TRBD1. In germline, CDR1 is PRHDT, CDR2 FYEKMQ (reference sequence). V shed 5 bases, J shed 5 bases, and the junction held 8 bases outside the gene matches. This CDR3 contains 14 residues. Here the CDR3 reads CASSDRASGETQYF. CDR3 nucleotides: TGTGCCAGCAGCGACAGGGCTTCAGGGGAGACCCAGTACTTC.

V usage is TRBV4-1 and J usage is TRBJ1-5; D remains unclear. V was cut by 4 bases and J by 4 bases, with 20 bases left in between. CDR3 length equals 17 residues. Germline V gene lookup returns CDR1 MGHRA and CDR2 YSYEKL. The CDR3 sequence: CASSLLDTAPKNQPQHF. For the CDR3, the DNA is TGCGCCAGCAGCCTGCTCGACACTGCCCCTAAGAATCAGCCCCAGCATTTT.

The V call is TRBV6-1, the J call TRBJ1-2; 12 bases match TRBD1. This CDR3 is 15 amino acids long. The germline V gene encodes CDR1 MNHNS and CDR2 SASEGT. Trimming at V came to 6 bases and at J to 4 bases, leaving 6 bases not matched to a gene. The CDR3 DNA reads as TGTGCCAGCAGATCCGGGACAGGGGGCCTCTATGGCTACACCTTC. Protein sequence: CASRSGTGGLYGYTF.

The chain recombines TRBV6-6 with TRBJ2-7; no firm D call. Trimming took 0 bases from V and 2 from J, leaving 11 bases between them. CDR3 length equals 15 residues. CDR1 and CDR2 (germline): MNHNY, SVGAGI (reference sequence). CDR3 amino acids: CASSYSNGGPYEQYF. The CDR3 DNA is TGTGCCAGCAGTTACTCGAACGGCGGTCCCTACGAGCAGTACTTC.

This CDR3 reads CASSLADNQPQHF. The DNA for the CDR3 is TGTGCCAGCAGTTTAGCAGACAATCAGCCCCAGCATTTT. This chain links TRBV27 with TRBJ1-5; D gene ambiguous. Germline V gene data show CDR1 as MNHEY and CDR2 as SMNVEV (reference sequence). This CDR3 has 13 residues. V dropped 2 bases and J dropped 3 bases, with 5 bases sitting between them.

CDR3 in amino acids: CASSRGTSGYNEQFF. CDR3 bases: TGTGCCAGCAGCCGCGGGACTAGCGGTTACAATGAGCAGTTCTTC. The chain employs TRBV7-7 and TRBJ2-1, with 11 bases fitting TRBD2. V gave up 5 bases and J gave up 4 bases; unmatched junction bases: 4. CDR3 size: 15 residues. CDR1 is SSHAT and CDR2 is FNYEAQ in the germline V gene (reference sequence).

The gene calls are TRBV10-1 and TRBJ2-3; no clear D. V was trimmed by 1 base and J by 3 bases, leaving 5 bases between them. The CDR3 contains 13 residues. Germline V gene sequence: CDR1 WNHNN, CDR2 SYGVQD (reference sequence). The CDR3 DNA is TGCGCCAGCAGTGAGTGGAGAACAGATACGCAGTATTTT. It codes for CASSEWRTDTQYF.

The rearrangement uses TRBV2 and TRBJ2-7; D is perhaps TRBD1 (6 bases). The CDR3 spans 14 residues. Germline CDR1 reads SNHLY; CDR2 reads FYNNEI. V lost 5 bases to trimming and J lost 2 bases, with 13 bases between them. In DNA form, the CDR3 reads TGTGCCAGCAGTTCAGGACAGAACCCCTACGAGCAGTACTTC. It specifies CASSSGQNPYEQYF.

The chain uses TRBV11-2 and TRBJ2-1, with 7 positions matching TRBD2. Looked up from germline, CDR1 is SGHAT and CDR2 is FQNNGV. V lost 5 bases, J lost 3 bases, and 13 bases stayed unmatched. This CDR3 spans 17 amino acids. The CDR3 protein is CASSPLMPAGLYNEQFF. The DNA of the CDR3 is TGTGCCAGCAGCCCCCTTATGCCAGCGGGACTCTACAATGAGCAGTTCTTC. Looking up the rest from reference TRBV11-2 and TRBJ2-1 gives the full variable domain: EAGVAQSPRYKIIEKRQSVAFWCNPISGHATLYWYQQILGQGPKLLIQFQNNGVVDDSQLPKDRFSAERLKGVDSTLKIQPAKLEDSAVYLCASSPLMPAGLYNEQFFGPGTRLTVL.

This clone was observed once. The rearrangement links TRBV7-3 to TRBJ2-7, with 9 bases matching TRBD2. Germline-derived CDR1 and CDR2 are SGHTA and FQGTGA. V was clipped by 5 bases and J by 3 bases; unmatched bases: 8. The CDR3 has 15 amino acids. CDR3 region: CASSPAASGIYEQYF. The CDR3 DNA is TGTGCCAGCAGCCCCGCGGCTAGCGGGATCTACGAGCAGTACTTC.

The J gene is TRBJ1-5, the V gene TRBV14; D may be TRBD1 (6 bases). This CDR3 comprises 14 residues. Deletions cut 3 bases from V and 4 bases from J, with 10 bases between. Germline V gives CDR1 SGHDN, CDR2 FVKESK. This chain's CDR3 is CASSHRGRNQPQHF. CDR3 bases: TGTGCCAGCAGCCACAGGGGAAGAAATCAGCCCCAGCATTTT.

The chain combines TRBV4-1 with TRBJ2-1; 8 bases map to TRBD2. The V gene end was trimmed by 0 bases and the J gene end by 6 bases; junction bases not matched to a gene: 4. The CDR3 contains 15 residues. Germline CDR1 reads MGHRA; CDR2 reads YSYEKL. The CDR3 is CASSQDRLAGNEQFF. In nucleotides, the CDR3 is TGCGCCAGCAGCCAAGATCGGCTAGCGGGCAATGAGCAGTTCTTC.

Worth noting for this clone: Other nucleotide sequences from this sample produce the same CDR3. This chain uses TRBV7-6 with TRBJ2-3, with D possibly being TRBD2 (7 bases). CDR3 length: 15 amino acids. CDR1 and CDR2 from the germline V gene are SGHVS and FNYEAQ. The V gene lost 3 bases and the J gene lost 0 bases, with 10 bases spanning the gap. The CDR3 reads CASSLAGASTDTQYF. CDR3 DNA sequence: TGTGCCAGCAGCTTGGCGGGGGCTAGCACAGATACGCAGTATTTT.

CDR3 sequence reads: CASSERGQGTYNEQFF. The DNA for the CDR3 is TGTGCCAGCAGTGAAAGGGGACAGGGGACCTACAATGAGCAGTTCTTC. This sequence joins TRBV2 and TRBJ2-1; 10 nucleotides line up with TRBD1. The CDR3 totals 16 residues. Trimming removed 2 bases from V and 2 bases from J; junction bases left unmatched: 3. CDR1 and CDR2 (germline): SNHLY, FYNNEI. Based on the CDR3 plus reference TRBV2 and TRBJ2-1, the full variable domain is EPEVTQTPSHQVTQMGQEVILRCVPISNHLYFYWYRQILGQKVEFLVSFYNNEISEKSEIFDDQFSVERPDGSNFTLKIRSTKLEDSAMYFCASSERGQGTYNEQFFGPGTRLTVL.